This entry describes one T cell receptor beta chain. The antigen remains unidentified. Data came from immunoSEQ multiplex PCR; TCRdb stores just in-frame clones and leaves some out. The repertoire holds almost 400,000 clones, about 91% seen once, with 1.5% to 2% in the top ten. Trimming shortened V by 5 bases and J by 2 bases, and 18 bases separated the two germline ends. The CDR3 spans 16 residues. Germline loops: CDR1 SGHVS, CDR2 FNYEAQ. This sample was taken from a study of Ad26.COV2.S vaccination and SARS-CoV-2 variants. On the study more broadly: A participant enrolled in the COV1001 Ad26.COV2.S trial arm provided the sample. Intramuscular Ad26.COV2.S at 5x10^10 or 1x10^11 viral particles. Study-wide findings and caveats: Recipients of vaccine and of placebo showed similar breadth of their non-spike TCR repertoires. Placebo recipients trailed vaccine recipients in spike-specific TCR breadth.

The treatment: approximately 18 received Ad26.COV2.S at low or high dose, single or two shots; a few received placebo; per-sample allocation not given. Specimens were obtained on day 63 following the first vaccine or placebo injection. This clonotype originated in a person between 18 and 59 years old who received the Ad26.COV2.S COVID-19 vaccine or a placebo. The chain couples TRBV7-6 to TRBJ2-5, with D possibly TRBD2 on 5 matching bases. This specimen consisted of peripheral blood, obtained in a trial of Ad26.COV2.S vaccine versus placebo. In nucleotides, the CDR3 is TGTGCCAGCAGCCTCCAGACGGGAACTCCACAAGAGACCCAGTACTTC. Translation gives CASSLQTGTPQETQYF.